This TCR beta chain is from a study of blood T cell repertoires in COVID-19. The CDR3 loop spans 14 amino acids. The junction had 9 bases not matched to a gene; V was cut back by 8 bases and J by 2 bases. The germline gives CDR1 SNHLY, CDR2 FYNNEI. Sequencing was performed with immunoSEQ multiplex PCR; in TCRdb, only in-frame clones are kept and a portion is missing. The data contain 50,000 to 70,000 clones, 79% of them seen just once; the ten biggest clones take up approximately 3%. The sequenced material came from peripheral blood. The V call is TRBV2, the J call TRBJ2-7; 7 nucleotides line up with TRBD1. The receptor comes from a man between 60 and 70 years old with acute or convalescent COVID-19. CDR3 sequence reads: CASVRDSPTYEQYF. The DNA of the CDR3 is TGTGCCAGCGTACGGGACAGTCCAACCTACGAGCAGTACTTC.